This T cell receptor beta chain was documented in a study of read filtering for tumor transcriptome and immune sequencing. As for the study in general: The cohort had roughly 17 men and more than 13 women aged about 45 to 80, mean about 67 years. By R-ISS, stages I, II and III held 8, 16 and 7 patients. RNA-seq yielded only 85 to 1273 TCR reads, IR-seq about 3.5 to 10.27 million.

Trimming took 8 bases from V and 9 from J; bases not matched to a gene: 4. This CDR3 has 13 amino acids. Germline assignment: CDR1 MNHEY and CDR2 SVGEGT. The library was built from about 0.4 ug RNA with molecular barcoded adaptors for alpha/delta and beta/gamma chains. TCRdb re-derived calls from the reads in MiXCR, one entry per CDR3 protein. The table lists approximately 20,000 distinct CDR3 sequences, around 20% of them singletons. This clonotype appeared many times. Sequencing was performed on a population of CD138-negative cells sorted from bone marrow. J is TRBJ2-1 and V is TRBV6-2 or TRBV6-3, with 13 bases lining up with TRBD2. The TCR originated in a donor at least 40 years old with multiple myeloma. The CDR3 bases are TGTGCCAGCGGACTAGCGGGAGTTTTTGAGCAGTTCTTC. Protein sequence: CASGLAGVFEQFF.